Below are 32 T cell receptor beta chains sequenced from a single sample in a study of blood T cell repertoires in COVID-19. TCRdb's copy holds only in-frame clones and misses some; the assay was immunoSEQ multiplex PCR. The table lists some 190,000 clones, about 88% of them singletons. The specimen sequenced was peripheral blood. All receptors derive from a woman aged 35 to 49 who had recovered from COVID-19.

The genes are TRBV19 and TRBJ2-2; D is possibly TRBD2 (5 bases). The CDR3 runs 15 residues. The V end lost 3 bases, the J end lost 5 bases, and 13 bases lay between the germline ends. Per the germline V gene, CDR1 is LNHDA and CDR2 is SQIVND (reference sequence). The CDR3 loop is CASSIGWESTGELFF. The CDR3 nucleotides are TGTGCCAGTAGTATCGGCTGGGAGAGTACCGGGGAGCTGTTTTTT. Combining the CDR3 with reference TRBV19 and TRBJ2-2 gives the whole variable domain DGGITQSPKYLFRKEGQNVTLSCEQNLNHDAMYWYRQDPGQGLRLIYYSQIVNDFQKGDIAEGYSVSREKKESFPLTVTSAQKNPTAFYLCASSIGWESTGELFFGEGSRLTVL.

This chain's CDR3 is CASSRPTGARGEQYF. The CDR3 nucleotides read TGTGCCAGCAGCCGGCCGACAGGGGCGAGAGGAGAGCAGTACTTC. The V and J genes are TRBV6-6 and TRBJ2-7; 8 positions agree with TRBD1. This CDR3 has 15 amino acids. With V trimmed by 6 bases and J by 7 bases, 14 bases remained unmatched. Germline CDR1 is MNHNY and CDR2 is SVGAGI (reference sequence).

This clone has just one count. The gene calls are TRBV30 and TRBJ2-1; 7 bases align to TRBD2. The J segment lost 9 bases and the V segment lost 4 bases, leaving 12 bases of the junction unmatched. The CDR3 extends over 14 amino acids. Germline CDR1 GTSNPN, CDR2 SVGIG (reference sequence). This chain's CDR3 is CAWNLMVAGGEQFF. The CDR3 DNA is TGTGCCTGGAACTTAATGGTAGCGGGTGGTGAGCAGTTCTTC.

V gene TRBV4-1 combines with J gene TRBJ2-3; 13 nucleotides match TRBD2. With 4 bases clipped from V and 4 bases from J, the junction kept 8 bases outside the gene matches. Germline V gene sequence: CDR1 MGHRA, CDR2 YSYEKL. This CDR3 spans 17 amino acids. CDR3 sequence reads: CASSLEPTSGRSDTQYF. CDR3 coding DNA: TGCGCCAGCAGCCTAGAGCCGACTAGCGGGAGGTCAGATACGCAGTATTTT.

This clone was detected only once. The chain uses TRBV6-5 and TRBJ1-5, with TRBD1 matching 7 bases. From germline, CDR1 is MNHEY and CDR2 SVGAGI. This CDR3 has 15 residues. The ends lost 6 bases at V and 4 bases at J; junction bases unmatched: 9. Here the CDR3 DNA reads TGTGCCAGCAGGTTAACGACAGGGACTAATCAGCCCCAGCATTTT. It translates to CASRLTTGTNQPQHF.

This chain links TRBV12-3 or TRBV12-4 with TRBJ1-2; 7 bases line up with TRBD1. V lost 7 bases, J lost 4 bases, and 6 bases stayed unmatched. The CDR3 runs to 13 residues. Written as DNA, the CDR3 is TGTGCCAGCACCCCGGACAGGTTCTATGGCTACACCTTC. It translates to CASTPDRFYGYTF.

The genes are TRBV24-1 and TRBJ2-5, with TRBD2 identical over 8 bases. The CDR3 is 15 residues long. Germline V lookup: CDR1 KGHDR, CDR2 SFDVKD. The V and J ends lost 9 bases and 4 bases, in that order; junction bases with no gene match: 12. The CDR3 reads CATPRGGELRETQYF. CDR3 sequence (DNA): TGTGCCACCCCTCGGGGGGGGGAATTACGAGAGACCCAGTACTTC.

The chain uses TRBV7-9 and TRBJ1-6; 8 positions match TRBD1. The J segment lost 14 bases and the V segment lost 3 bases, leaving 6 bases of the junction unmatched. Germline V gene sequence: CDR1 SEHNR, CDR2 FQNEAQ (reference sequence). The CDR3 has 13 amino acids. In DNA form, the CDR3 reads TGTGCCAGCAGCTTTACGGGACAGGCGTCCCTCCACTTT. This codes for CASSFTGQASLHF.

The chain is built from TRBV11-1 and TRBJ1-2; D is unclear. This CDR3 is 12 amino acids long. V was pared by 4 bases and J by 4 bases, with 7 bases between. Germline CDR1 is SGHAT and CDR2 is FQDESV (reference sequence). CDR3 sequence: CASSSGGYGYTF. In nucleotides, the CDR3 is TGTGCCAGCAGCTCCGGCGGCTATGGCTACACCTTC. Looking up the rest from reference TRBV11-1 and TRBJ1-2 gives the full variable domain: EAEVAQSPRYKITEKSQAVAFWCDPISGHATLYWYRQILGQGPELLVQFQDESVVDDSQLPKDRFSAERLKGVDSTLKIQPAELGDSAMYLCASSSGGYGYTFGSGTRLTVV.

The chain is built from TRBV19 and TRBJ1-6; 8 nucleotides agree with TRBD1. Losses at the gene ends were 5 bases for V and 7 bases for J; bases not matched to a gene: 13. This CDR3 is 17 amino acids long. The germline V gene has CDR1 LNHDA and CDR2 SQIVND (reference sequence). The CDR3 nucleotides are TGTGCCAGTAGTCTCCCCCCCGGGACAGGTGGAAATTCACCCCTCCACTTT. It translates to CASSLPPGTGGNSPLHF.

The V call is TRBV27, the J call TRBJ1-4; D possibly corresponds to TRBD1 (6 bases). Germline V CDR1 and CDR2: MNHEY, SMNVEV (reference sequence). This CDR3 has 16 residues. Trimming took 5 bases from V and 10 from J, leaving 23 bases between them. DNA of the CDR3: TGTGCCAGCAGTCTCGAATCGGGACACCGAAGGGGAAAACTGTTTTTT. It is translated as CASSLESGHRRGKLFF.

This chain joins TRBV7-8 and TRBJ1-2; D perhaps matches TRBD1 (6 bases). Germline V CDR1 and CDR2: SGHVS, FQNEAQ. V was cut by 2 bases and J by 5 bases, with 21 bases left in between. The CDR3 contains 17 residues. The CDR3 is CASSLRDTLLLGYGYTF. CDR3 nucleotides: TGTGCCAGCAGCTTACGGGACACCCTACTGTTAGGGTATGGCTACACCTTC.

This chain connects TRBV6-6 to TRBJ2-3, with 7 bases that match TRBD1. The CDR3 has 15 amino acids. Per germline, CDR1 MNHNY and CDR2 SVGAGI (reference sequence). Unmatched junction bases numbered 2, after V lost 0 bases and J lost 2 bases. The CDR3 region is CASSYSGQLTDTQYF. CDR3 sequence (DNA): TGTGCCAGCAGTTACTCGGGACAGCTCACAGATACGCAGTATTTT.

This chain connects TRBV29-1 to TRBJ1-1, with D unresolved. Trimming shortened V by 4 bases and J by 5 bases, and 14 bases separated the two germline ends. The CDR3 spans 13 residues. CDR1 and CDR2 (germline): SQVTM, ANQGSEA. The CDR3 DNA follows: TGCAGCGTTGTGGGTGCCGGGTGGACTGAAGCTTTCTTT. Encoded protein: CSVVGAGWTEAFF. Together with reference TRBV29-1 and TRBJ1-1, the CDR3 gives the full variable domain: SAVISQKPSRDICQRGTSLTIQCQVDSQVTMMFWYRQQPGQSLTLIATANQGSEATYESGFVIDKFPISRPNLTFSTLTVSNMSPEDSSIYLCSVVGAGWTEAFFGQGTRLTVV.

The chain has TRBV2 and TRBJ2-3; D possibly corresponds to TRBD2 (7 bases). The CDR3 has 17 amino acids. Trimming took off 7 bases at V and 0 bases at J, with 20 bases between the two ends. Germline V gene data show CDR1 as SNHLY and CDR2 as FYNNEI. In DNA, the CDR3 is TGTGCCAGCACCAAACTTGGGGGGGCGCGAAGCACAGATACGCAGTATTTT. Protein sequence: CASTKLGGARSTDTQYF.

Turning to this clone: The same CDR3 also results from other DNA sequences found in this sample. The chain recombines TRBV18 with TRBJ2-7, with 8 bases aligning to TRBD1. CDR3 size: 14 residues. V shed 3 bases, J shed 2 bases, and the junction held 3 bases outside the gene matches. Germline V lookup: CDR1 KGHSH, CDR2 LQKENI. CDR3 protein: CASSPRQGTYEQYF. DNA of the CDR3: TGTGCCAGCTCACCCCGACAGGGGACCTACGAGCAGTACTTC. Drawing the rest from reference TRBV18 and TRBJ2-7, the complete variable domain is NAGVMQNPRHLVRRRGQEARLRCSPMKGHSHVYWYRQLPEEGLKFMVYLQKENIIDESGMPKERFSAEFPKEGPSILRIQQVVRGDSAAYFCASSPRQGTYEQYFGPGTRLTVT.

V is TRBV18 and J is TRBJ1-2; possibly TRBD1 for D (5 bases). Germline-derived CDR1 and CDR2 are KGHSH and LQKENI. The V gene lost 5 bases and the J gene lost 2 bases, with 9 bases spanning the gap. The CDR3 sequence is 13 residues long. CDR3 nucleotide sequence: TGTGCCAGCTCATCTGACAGAAACTATGGCTACACCTTC. Its protein is CASSSDRNYGYTF.

The chain couples TRBV2 to TRBJ2-7; D unclear. Trimming shortened V by 1 base and J by 1 base, and 5 bases separated the two germline ends. From germline, CDR1 is SNHLY and CDR2 FYNNEI. This CDR3 has 13 residues. CDR3 amino acids: CASSEVISYEQYF. The CDR3 bases are TGTGCCAGCAGTGAAGTTATTTCCTACGAGCAGTACTTC.

This clone showed up just once. The chain recombines TRBV4-2 with TRBJ2-7, with a tentative D call TRBD1 (5 bases). This CDR3 region has 14 residues. The germline V and J ends were trimmed by 4 bases and 4 bases, with 14 bases remaining between them. In germline, CDR1 is LGHNA, CDR2 YNFKEQ. This CDR3 is CASSRDRGTYEQYF. The DNA for the CDR3 is TGTGCCAGCAGCCGAGATAGGGGAACTTACGAGCAGTACTTC.

The chain joins TRBV30 to TRBJ2-1; 7 bases align to TRBD2. Germline loops: CDR1 GTSNPN, CDR2 SVGIG (reference sequence). V was pared by 7 bases and J by 3 bases, with 6 bases of the junction left unmatched. The CDR3 is made up of 13 amino acids. The CDR3 sequence is CALELASYNEQFF. CDR3 nucleotide sequence: TGTGCCTTGGAACTAGCGAGCTACAATGAGCAGTTCTTC.

V usage is TRBV4-2 and J usage is TRBJ1-1; D remains ambiguous. Germline assignment: CDR1 LGHNA and CDR2 YNFKEQ. This CDR3 contains 15 residues. Between the trimmed V and J ends, which lost 4 bases and 3 bases, there was a span of 15 bases. The CDR3 region is CASSPVGRLDTEAFF. DNA of the CDR3: TGTGCCAGCAGCCCGGTGGGCAGGCTCGACACTGAAGCTTTCTTT.

The rearrangement links TRBV30 to TRBJ2-5; tentative D call: TRBD1 (6 bases). V lost 2 bases and J lost 1, with 8 bases in between. The germline CDR1 and CDR2 sequences are GTSNPN and SVGIG (reference sequence). The CDR3 sequence is 13 residues long. In DNA form, the CDR3 reads TGTGCCTGGAGTTCAGGGGTCCAAGAGACCCAGTACTTC. It yields the protein CAWSSGVQETQYF.

CDR3 nucleotide sequence: TGTGCCATCAGTGAACGAGAACCGAACACCGGGGAGCTGTTTTTT. Translation gives CAISEREPNTGELFF. V and J are TRBV10-3 and TRBJ2-2; D is undetermined. Germline values: CDR1 ENHRY, CDR2 SYGVKD. The germline V and J ends were trimmed by 3 bases and 0 bases, with 8 bases remaining between them. The CDR3 extends over 15 amino acids.

This clone appeared once. DNA of the CDR3: TGTGCCAGCAGCCAAGTCTGGAGCTCCTACAATGAGCAGTTCTTC. It translates to CASSQVWSSYNEQFF. The chain recombines TRBV3-1 (or the pseudogene TRBV3-2) with TRBJ2-1, with unresolved D. Germline values: CDR1 LGHDT, CDR2 YNNKEL (reference sequence). V lost 1 base to trimming and J lost 0 bases, with 7 bases between them. This CDR3 spans 15 amino acids.

V gene TRBV5-1 combines with J gene TRBJ2-7; 9 nucleotides align to TRBD1. This CDR3 spans 15 amino acids. The germline V gene has CDR1 SGHRS and CDR2 YFSETQ. Trimming cost V 4 bases and J 4 bases; bases outside gene matches: 9. The CDR3 sequence: CASSLFPGQGYEQYF. The CDR3 nucleotides are TGCGCCAGCAGCCTCTTCCCGGGACAGGGTTACGAGCAGTACTTC.

The chain has TRBV5-1 and TRBJ2-2; D is ambiguous. V was trimmed by 4 bases and J by 6 bases, leaving 10 bases between them. CDR3 size: 13 residues. CDR1 and CDR2 (germline): SGHRS, YFSETQ. This CDR3 is CASSPRSAGELFF. CDR3 nucleotides: TGCGCCAGCAGCCCTAGGAGCGCCGGGGAGCTGTTTTTT. The full variable domain, its missing parts supplied by reference TRBV5-1 and TRBJ2-2, is KAGVTQTPRYLIKTRGQQVTLSCSPISGHRSVSWYQQTPGQGLQFLFEYFSETQRNKGNFPGRFSGRQFSNSRSEMNVSTLELGDSALYLCASSPRSAGELFFGEGSRLTVL.

The J gene is TRBJ1-1, the V gene TRBV12-3 or TRBV12-4; TRBD1 matches at 9 bases. V shed 6 bases and J 7 bases; nucleotides not matched to a gene: 0. The CDR3 contains 11 residues. The CDR3, as DNA: TGTGCCAGCAGGGACAGGGGTGAAGCTTTCTTT. It specifies CASRDRGEAFF.

This chain uses TRBV30 with TRBJ1-1, with D maybe TRBD1 (5 bases). Germline V lookup: CDR1 GTSNPN, CDR2 SVGIG (reference sequence). Trimming cost V 1 base and J 8 bases, with 23 bases left between them. The length of the CDR3 is 16 residues. For the CDR3, the DNA is TGTGCCTGGAGTGCCCACCTTGGGACTTCTGGTACGGAAGCTTTCTTT. This encodes CAWSAHLGTSGTEAFF.

This clone has just a few counts. This sequence joins TRBV11-1 and TRBJ1-4; TRBD1 agrees at 9 bases. Trimming at V came to 5 bases and at J to 7 bases, leaving 8 bases not matched to a gene. There are 15 residues in the CDR3. Germline values: CDR1 SGHAT, CDR2 FQDESV (reference sequence). This chain's CDR3 is CASSQSGTGSEKLFF. The CDR3, as DNA: TGTGCCAGCAGCCAGAGCGGGACAGGGAGTGAAAAACTGTTTTTT. Together with reference TRBV11-1 and TRBJ1-4, the CDR3 gives the full variable domain: EAEVAQSPRYKITEKSQAVAFWCDPISGHATLYWYRQILGQGPELLVQFQDESVVDDSQLPKDRFSAERLKGVDSTLKIQPAELGDSAMYLCASSQSGTGSEKLFFGSGTQLSVL.

V and J are TRBV7-9 and TRBJ2-7, with D tentatively TRBD1 (5 bases). The germline CDR1 and CDR2 sequences are SEHNR and FQNEAQ (reference sequence). V was clipped by 5 bases and J by 0 bases, with 14 bases between them. The CDR3 covers 15 residues. The CDR3 region has the DNA TGTGCCAGCAGCCCCGACAGATCTTTCTCCTACGAGCAGTACTTC. Its translation is CASSPDRSFSYEQYF.

This chain connects TRBV27 to TRBJ2-7; 13 bases fit TRBD2. Germline loops: CDR1 MNHEY, CDR2 SMNVEV (reference sequence). The V segment lost 3 bases and the J segment 5 bases; nucleotides outside the gene matches: 4. The CDR3 totals 15 residues. This CDR3 reads CASSLGTSGNNEQYF. In DNA, the CDR3 is TGTGCCAGCAGTTTGGGGACTAGCGGGAATAACGAGCAGTACTTC.

The rearrangement joins TRBV10-3 to TRBJ1-5, with 8 bases that match TRBD1. Germline V lookup: CDR1 ENHRY, CDR2 SYGVKD. V dropped 4 bases and J dropped 6; count of bases not matched to a gene: 2. CDR3 length: 13 amino acids. The CDR3 coding sequence is TGTGCCATCAGTGGGACAGGGACTCAGCCCCAGCATTTT. Translated: CAISGTGTQPQHF.